The present T cell receptor (beta chain) was sequenced within a study of T cells after yellow fever vaccination. Study details: Where fractions had low cell numbers, libraries were prepared from them with the SMART-Seq v4 Ultra Low Input RNA kit. Notes on the study in general: Post-booster samples contained most primary-vaccination clones (approximately 97% CD4, about 90% CD8).

With 0 bases removed from V and 1 base from J, the gap between germline ends came to 16 bases. The CDR3 loop spans 17 amino acids. Per germline, CDR1 SGDLS and CDR2 YYNGEE. One entry per CDR3 protein results from TCRdb running MiXCR on the 5' RACE reads. The repertoire has some 300,000 distinct CDR3 sequences, around 8.1% of them found once; the top ten carry under 20%. Remarks on this clonotype: Its antigen is undetermined.

The TCR comes from a man younger than 30 who received the YFV17D yellow fever vaccine. The rearrangement uses TRBV9 and TRBJ2-5, with D perhaps being TRBD1 or TRBD2 (5 bases each). Sequences were derived from PBMCs, sampled roughly seven weeks after the first yellow fever vaccination. The CDR3 DNA reads TGTGCCAGCAGCGTAGGGAAGGGACCCAGGGTCCAAGAGACCCAGTACTTC. Residues: CASSVGKGPRVQETQYF.